A single sample is the source of the 32 T cell receptor beta chains below, sequenced in a study of blood T cell repertoires in COVID-19. The data were produced by immunoSEQ multiplex PCR, yet TCRdb's version contains in-frame clones alone and is incomplete. Among 300,000 to 400,000 clones, over 85% were seen once, and the ten largest hold roughly 2.6%. Sequenced material: PBMCs or T cells enriched from blood (not recorded which). All receptors come from a man in his 60s who had recovered from COVID-19.

The chain has TRBV30 and TRBJ1-2, with 9 bases aligning to TRBD1. The CDR3 sequence is 13 residues long. In germline, CDR1 is GTSNPN, CDR2 SVGIG (reference sequence). Unmatched junction bases numbered 7, after V lost 6 bases and J lost 5 bases. The CDR3 reads CACNTGGDYGYTF. The DNA for the CDR3 is TGTGCCTGTAATACAGGGGGCGATTATGGCTACACCTTC.

The chain couples TRBV27 to TRBJ1-2; D ambiguous. The CDR3 is 12 residues long. Looked up from germline, CDR1 is MNHEY and CDR2 is SMNVEV (reference sequence). Trimming stripped 6 bases from V and 3 bases from J, with 8 bases between. The CDR3 DNA follows: TGTGCCAGCAGAGGCAGCGACTATGGCTACACCTTC. Translating gives CASRGSDYGYTF.

V usage is TRBV4-1 and J usage is TRBJ1-2, with 8 bases that match TRBD1. V lost 0 bases, J lost 4 bases, and 7 bases stayed unmatched. Germline lookup yields CDR1 MGHRA and CDR2 YSYEKL. CDR3 length equals 16 residues. The CDR3 sequence: CASSQEGTGGTYGYTF. CDR3 bases: TGCGCCAGCAGCCAAGAGGGGACAGGAGGGACCTATGGCTACACCTTC.

The chain combines TRBV15 with TRBJ1-2, with D maybe TRBD1 (6 bases). V gave up 1 base and J gave up 10 bases, with 19 bases separating them. This CDR3 is 15 amino acids long. Germline V gives CDR1 LNHNV, CDR2 YYDKDF (reference sequence). CDR3 sequence reads: CATSRGRGRLLYYTF. As DNA, the CDR3 is TGTGCCACCAGCAGAGGCAGGGGCCGCCTTCTTTACTACACCTTC. Full variable domain (outside the CDR3, taken from reference TRBV15 and TRBJ1-2): DAMVIQNPRYQVTQFGKPVTLSCSQTLNHNVMYWYQQKSSQAPKLLFHYYDKDFNNEADTPDNFQSRRPNTSFCFLDIRSPGLGDTAMYLCATSRGRGRLLYYTFGSGTRLTVV.

The CDR3, as DNA: TGTGCCAGCAGCGTAGGTCTCGCGGGTGACAATGAGCAGTTCTTC. Translation gives CASSVGLAGDNEQFF. This chain connects TRBV9 to TRBJ2-1; perhaps TRBD2 as D (5 bases). Germline V gene lookup returns CDR1 SGDLS and CDR2 YYNGEE. The CDR3 loop spans 15 amino acids. Trimming shortened V by 0 bases and J by 5 bases, and 12 bases separated the two germline ends.

V usage is TRBV19 and J usage is TRBJ1-2; 8 bases match TRBD1. This CDR3 region has 15 residues. CDR1 is LNHDA, CDR2 SQIVND, per germline (reference sequence). Unmatched junction bases numbered 14, after V lost 7 bases and J lost 7 bases. CDR3 in amino acids: CASTLQQDRVGGYTF. CDR3 DNA sequence: TGTGCCAGTACCCTACAACAGGACAGGGTTGGTGGCTACACCTTC.

The chain has TRBV6-5 and TRBJ1-4, with D perhaps TRBD1 (6 bases). Trimming pared 4 bases from V and 6 bases from J, leaving 12 bases between. The germline gives CDR1 MNHEY, CDR2 SVGAGI. This CDR3 is 14 amino acids long. The CDR3 reads CASSSQGGDEKLFF. The CDR3 bases are TGTGCCAGCAGTTCTCAAGGGGGGGATGAAAAACTGTTTTTT.

CDR3 in amino acids: CASRAQTGFGYTF. CDR3 nucleotide sequence: TGTGCCAGCAGAGCCCAGACAGGGTTTGGCTACACCTTC. The rearrangement links TRBV6-4 to TRBJ1-2; 7 nucleotides agree with TRBD1. The CDR3 length is 13 residues. Looked up from germline, CDR1 is MRHNA and CDR2 is SNTAGT. Trimming at V came to 6 bases and at J to 7 bases, leaving 8 bases not matched to a gene.

This clone was seen only a few times. The gene calls are TRBV7-3 and TRBJ2-7; D may be TRBD2 (5 bases). CDR3 length: 15 amino acids. With 0 bases removed from V and 5 bases from J, the gap between germline ends came to 14 bases. CDR1 is SGHTA, CDR2 FQGTGA, per germline. The CDR3 loop reads CASSLTSGNFNEQYF. DNA of the CDR3: TGTGCCAGCAGCTTAACCTCCGGGAATTTCAACGAGCAGTACTTC. Full variable domain (remainder filled in from reference TRBV7-3 and TRBJ2-7): GAGVSQTPSNKVTEKGKYVELRCDPISGHTALYWYRQSLGQGPEFLIYFQGTGAADDSGLPNDRFFAVRPEGSVSTLKIQRTERGDSAVYLCASSLTSGNFNEQYFGPGTRLTVT.

The DNA for the CDR3 is TGCGCCAGCAGCTTACAGCTAAATGAAAAACTGTTTTTT. Amino acid sequence: CASSLQLNEKLFF. The rearrangement uses TRBV5-1 and TRBJ1-4; D is ambiguous. Germline CDR1 is SGHRS and CDR2 is YFSETQ. V lost 2 bases to trimming and J lost 5 bases, with 7 bases between them. The CDR3 consists of 13 residues. Full variable domain (missing parts from reference TRBV5-1 and TRBJ1-4): KAGVTQTPRYLIKTRGQQVTLSCSPISGHRSVSWYQQTPGQGLQFLFEYFSETQRNKGNFPGRFSGRQFSNSRSEMNVSTLELGDSALYLCASSLQLNEKLFFGSGTQLSVL.

Notes on this clone: The junction differs from germline at one of its ends, possibly a read error. The J gene is TRBJ2-7, the V gene TRBV5-1; tentatively, D is TRBD1 (5 bases). Germline CDR1 and CDR2: SGHRS and YFSETQ. This CDR3 comprises 14 residues. CDR3 nucleotides: TGCGCCAGCAGATTGGAGCAGGGAACACGGGAGCAGTACTTC. Translating it yields CASRLEQGTREQYF.

The rearrangement links TRBV5-5 to TRBJ1-4; D not certain. Trimming pared 2 bases from V and 3 bases from J, leaving 8 bases between. Germline-derived CDR1 and CDR2 are SGHKS and YYEKEE (reference sequence). The CDR3 contains 14 residues. The CDR3 DNA sequence: TGTGCCAGCAGCTTTTTCCAGTCTAATGAAAAACTGTTTTTT. It codes for CASSFFQSNEKLFF.

The chain employs TRBV25-1 and TRBJ1-6; D is uncertain. V lost 3 bases and J 0 bases, leaving 6 bases between the germline ends. Germline V gene lookup returns CDR1 MGHDK and CDR2 SYGVNS. This CDR3 is 15 amino acids long. Here the CDR3 DNA reads TGTGCCAGCAGTGATGGTAGCTCCTATAATTCACCCCTCCACTTT. Its protein product is CASSDGSSYNSPLHF.

The V call is TRBV7-9, the J call TRBJ1-1, with D possibly being TRBD1 (5 bases). The V and J ends lost 5 bases and 2 bases respectively, with 15 bases between them. The CDR3 has 15 amino acids. Germline assignment: CDR1 SEHNR and CDR2 FQNEAQ (reference sequence). The DNA for the CDR3 is TGTGCCAGCAGCAGCGGGGACGGCGCCAACACTGAAGCTTTCTTT. Translated: CASSSGDGANTEAFF. Combining the CDR3 with reference TRBV7-9 and TRBJ1-1 gives the whole variable domain DTGVSQNPRHKITKRGQNVTFRCDPISEHNRLYWYRQTLGQGPEFLTYFQNEAQLEKSRLLSDRFSAERPKGSFSTLEIQRTEQGDSAMYLCASSSGDGANTEAFFGQGTRLTVV.

The rearrangement uses TRBV7-3 and TRBJ1-2; 7 positions agree with TRBD1. The CDR3 totals 13 residues. Germline V lookup: CDR1 SGHTA, CDR2 FQGTGA. J was trimmed by 8 bases and V by 5 bases; bases with no gene match: 8. CDR3 DNA sequence: TGTGCCAGCAGCCTCACAGGGGCTGACGGCTACACCTTC. As protein: CASSLTGADGYTF.

The J gene is TRBJ2-7, the V gene TRBV6-6, with 8 bases aligning to TRBD1. J gave up 0 bases and V 6 bases, and 7 bases lay outside the gene matches. This CDR3 has 15 residues. The germline CDR1 and CDR2 sequences are MNHNY and SVGAGI (reference sequence). The CDR3 protein is CASSETGGSSYEQYF. CDR3 coding DNA: TGTGCCAGCAGCGAAACAGGGGGGAGCTCCTACGAGCAGTACTTC.

V gene TRBV5-4 combines with J gene TRBJ2-5; TRBD2 matches at 9 bases. V trimming: 4 bases; J trimming: 2 bases; junction bases outside the gene matches: 9. The CDR3 totals 16 residues. Per the germline V gene, CDR1 is SGHNT and CDR2 is YYREEE (reference sequence). CDR3 in amino acids: CASSQIAGVYQETQYF. As DNA, the CDR3 is TGTGCCAGCAGCCAAATAGCGGGAGTATATCAAGAGACCCAGTACTTC.

The chain employs TRBV21-1 and TRBJ1-5; the table gives TRBD1 as D, unverified against the DNA. TRBV21-1 is assigned pseudogene status. This CDR3 has 14 amino acids. The DNA of the CDR3 is TGTGCCAGCATCGACATTTATAGCAATCAGCCCCAGCATTTT. It specifies CASIDIYSNQPQHF.

The chain links TRBV3-1 (or the pseudogene TRBV3-2) to TRBJ2-2, with a tentative D call TRBD2 (5 bases). CDR3 length equals 16 residues. CDR1 is LGHDT and CDR2 is YNNKEL in the germline V gene (reference sequence). V was pared by 0 bases and J by 5 bases, with 13 bases between. CDR3 amino acids: CASSQETGVGTGELFF. CDR3 DNA sequence: TGTGCCAGCAGCCAAGAGACCGGGGTTGGGACCGGGGAGCTGTTTTTT.

J is TRBJ1-5 and V is TRBV7-2, with D tentatively TRBD1 (6 bases). The V end lost 6 bases, the J end lost 4 bases, and 10 bases lay between the germline ends. Germline-derived CDR1 and CDR2 are SGHTA and FQGNSA. CDR3 length: 13 amino acids. The CDR3 bases are TGTGCCAGCAGTCAGGGGAAGAATCAGCCCCAGCATTTT. Translating it yields CASSQGKNQPQHF.

The J gene is TRBJ2-1, the V gene TRBV7-2; 16 nucleotides agree with TRBD2. Germline CDR1 SGHTA, CDR2 FQGNSA. This CDR3 has 16 residues. V dropped 3 bases and J dropped 9; count of bases not matched to a gene: 5. In nucleotides, the CDR3 is TGTGCCAGCAGCTTGGGGACTAGCGGGGGGGGCGGTGAGCAGTTCTTC. Translated: CASSLGTSGGGGEQFF.

This clone appeared a single time. In nucleotides, the CDR3 is TGCGCCAGCAGCCAGGGACAGGCAACGTTCTCTGGGGCCAACGTCCTGACTTTC. Protein: CASSQGQATFSGANVLTF. The V and J genes are TRBV5-1 and TRBJ2-6; 8 nucleotides match TRBD1. The CDR3 length is 18 residues. Per germline, CDR1 SGHRS and CDR2 YFSETQ. V lost 4 bases to trimming and J lost 0 bases; unmatched junction nucleotides: 9.

This clone was seen only once. V and J are TRBV29-1 and TRBJ2-7; tentative D call: TRBD1 (5 bases). V shed 4 bases and J shed 6 bases, with 13 bases lying between them. Germline CDR1 is SQVTM and CDR2 is ANQGSEA. CDR3 length equals 12 residues. The DNA for the CDR3 is TGCAGCGTTGTCAGGGTCGGTGGCGAGCAGTACTTC. This gives the protein CSVVRVGGEQYF.

This chain connects TRBV10-3 to TRBJ1-2, with D unclear. Trimming shortened V by 0 bases and J by 4 bases, and 9 bases separated the two germline ends. The CDR3 is made up of 14 amino acids. In germline, CDR1 is ENHRY, CDR2 SYGVKD. The CDR3 spells CAISESKESYGYTF. CDR3 DNA sequence: TGTGCCATCAGTGAGTCGAAAGAGAGCTATGGCTACACCTTC.

The V call is TRBV27, the J call TRBJ1-1, with D perhaps matching TRBD1 (5 bases). The germline V gene has CDR1 MNHEY and CDR2 SMNVEV (reference sequence). V lost 6 bases to trimming and J lost 4 bases, with 15 bases between them. This CDR3 is built from 14 residues. CDR3: CASSLTQGSTEAFF. In DNA, the CDR3 is TGTGCCAGCAGCCTAACGCAGGGTTCCACTGAAGCTTTCTTT.

J is TRBJ2-6 and V is TRBV24-1; a weak D match, TRBD2 (5 bases). The CDR3 has 17 amino acids. The V end was cut by 6 bases, the J end by 4 bases, with 18 bases between. Per germline, CDR1 KGHDR and CDR2 SFDVKD. The CDR3 spells CATSHRPATKGANVLTF. The CDR3 coding sequence is TGTGCCACCAGTCATCGGCCAGCGACTAAGGGGGCCAACGTCCTGACTTTC.

The V gene is TRBV28, the J gene TRBJ1-1, with D perhaps matching TRBD1 (5 bases). The length of the CDR3 is 14 residues. CDR1 is MDHEN and CDR2 is SYDVKM in the germline V gene. V dropped 5 bases and J dropped 4 bases, with 14 bases sitting between them. The CDR3 DNA is TGTGCCAGCAGTCCCCCTGGGGGGGGCACTGAAGCTTTCTTT. Translating gives CASSPPGGGTEAFF.

V and J are TRBV19 and TRBJ2-5, with TRBD2 matching over 11 bases. The CDR3 covers 16 residues. The ends lost 8 bases at V and 4 bases at J; junction bases unmatched: 12. Germline V gives CDR1 LNHDA, CDR2 SQIVND (reference sequence). For the CDR3, the DNA is TGTGCCAGTTCTATGTTCCTAGCGGGGGGTGGAGAGACCCAGTACTTC. Translating it yields CASSMFLAGGGETQYF.

The V gene is TRBV10-3, the J gene TRBJ1-1; 7 nucleotides line up with TRBD1. J gave up 11 bases and V 3 bases, and 12 bases lay outside the gene matches. This CDR3 comprises 14 residues. CDR1 is ENHRY and CDR2 is SYGVKD in the germline V gene. CDR3 coding DNA: TGTGCCATCAGTGATGCAACTCCCAGGGGGTACGCTTTCTTT. This gives the protein CAISDATPRGYAFF.

Only one count was recorded for this clone. The chain uses TRBV30 and TRBJ2-7; D possibly corresponds to TRBD1 (6 bases). The CDR3 has 15 amino acids. V was cut by 0 bases and J by 4 bases, with 16 bases left in between. The V gene's germline CDR1 is GTSNPN and CDR2 SVGIG (reference sequence). CDR3 bases: TGTGCCTGGAGTGTGGGTCAGGGGAAAATATACGAGCAGTACTTC. The encoded protein is CAWSVGQGKIYEQYF.

This clone has a handful of counts. V usage is TRBV14 and J usage is TRBJ1-6; D gene uncertain. CDR3 length equals 14 residues. Germline assignment: CDR1 SGHDN and CDR2 FVKESK. The ends were cut back, 4 bases at V and 13 bases at J, with 17 bases in the middle. CDR3 sequence: CASSLDRGTGPLHF. DNA of the CDR3: TGTGCCAGCAGCCTCGATCGGGGAACGGGGCCCCTCCACTTT.

This clone was seen only once. The chain combines TRBV19 with TRBJ2-2; TRBD1 matches 7 bases. The CDR3 spans 16 residues. Trimming cost V 4 bases and J 6 bases; bases outside gene matches: 11. Germline CDR1 and CDR2: LNHDA and SQIVND (reference sequence). The CDR3 loop is CASSTTGTALAGELFF. CDR3 DNA sequence: TGTGCCAGTAGTACTACCGGGACAGCGTTGGCCGGGGAGCTGTTTTTT.